This TCR beta chain was found in a study of blood T cell repertoires in COVID-19. Study in general: Sample material is recorded as cDNA or gDNA derived from T cells, B-cell-depleted T cells, or PBMCs.

Authors' data handling: Amplification from reference gene primers served as the basis for estimated nucleated cell counts. The table came from immunoSEQ multiplex PCR; TCRdb's copy has only in-frame clones and leaves some out. From that table come the V and J calls and clone size; the DNA was used to work out D and trimming. This table has about 160,000 clones, roughly 84% appearing once. Germline V CDR1 and CDR2: SGHRS, YFSETQ. J lost 0 bases, V lost 4 bases, and 5 bases had no gene match. This CDR3 is 16 amino acids long. The source is a man between 50 and 59 years old with active or convalescent COVID-19. The V and J genes are TRBV5-1 and TRBJ2-1; 9 bases fit TRBD2. The sequencing sample was made of peripheral blood. The CDR3 coding sequence is TGCGCCAGCAGCCTTAGCGGGAGCAGCTCCTACAATGAGCAGTTCTTC. Translating gives CASSLSGSSSYNEQFF.